The rows below give T cell receptor beta chains drawn from one sample of a study of blood T cells in healthy people across ages. MiXCR was run by TCRdb on the 5' RACE reads, yielding one entry per CDR3 protein. The table includes 1,800,000 or so distinct CDR3 sequences, around 40% detected once. Sequenced sample: blood. The receptors shown here come from a human donor in good health. CDR3s include the opening cysteine and the closing phenylalanine or tryptophan. A D gene is named only where the DNA matches it firmly. Size tells how often a clone was seen (once, few, many) or the class of an expanded clone, and some rows leave it out.

clone_size j_call v_call d_call cdr3_aa cdr3_nt
few TRBJ2-5 TRBV6-5 TRBD2 CASSYLGTKGTQYF TGTGCCAGCAGTTACCTCGGGACTAAAGGGACCCAGTACTTC
few TRBJ1-2 TRBV29-1 TRBD1 CSVEDQIRAGGYGYTF TGCAGCGTTGAAGACCAAATCAGGGCAGGGGGTTACGGCTACACCTTC
. TRBJ1-1 TRBV6-5 . CASSYQPTGITEAFF TGTGCCAGCAGTTACCAACCCACCGGCATCACTGAAGCTTTCTTT
. TRBJ1-4 TRBV20-1 . CSARDRRVREKLFF TGCAGTGCTAGAGATCGTAGGGTTCGGGAAAAACTGTTTTTT
. TRBJ1-3 TRBV18 . CASSPPNRGALDTIYF TGTGCCAGCTCACCACCGAACCGGGGCGCTCTGGACACCATATATTTT
. TRBJ1-1 TRBV18 . CASSPSGTKNTEAFF TGTGCCAGCTCACCATCAGGGACAAAGAACACTGAAGCTTTCTTT
. TRBJ1-4 TRBV7-6 . CASSLVVGGTNEKLFF TGTGCCAGCAGCTTAGTAGTGGGGGGCACTAATGAAAAACTGTTTTTT
few TRBJ1-2 TRBV7-9 . CASSSSTDGGYGYTF TGTGCCAGCAGCTCTTCTACCGACGGGGGCTATGGCTACACCTTC
. TRBJ2-3 TRBV28 . CASSLRGLHTDTQYF TGTGCCAGCAGTTTGCGGGGGCTACACACAGATACGCAGTATTTT
once TRBJ2-1 TRBV20-1 TRBD2 CSARGLAGVTYEQFF TGCAGTGCTAGGGGCCTAGCGGGGGTTACCTACGAGCAGTTCTTC
. TRBJ1-2 TRBV2 . CASAGQPAYGYTF TGTGCCAGTGCTGGGCAGCCGGCCTATGGCTACACCTTC
. TRBJ2-1 TRBV4-3 . CASSQDRIPYNEQFF TGCGCCAGCAGCCAAGATCGGATCCCCTACAATGAGCAGTTCTTC
few TRBJ1-1 TRBV5-6 . CASSRRQNTEAFF TGTGCCAGCAGTCGACGGCAGAACACTGAAGCTTTCTTT
. TRBJ1-3 TRBV29-1 . CSVAYPWVGGNTIYF TGCAGCGTTGCCTACCCTTGGGTCGGGGGAAACACCATATATTTT
. TRBJ2-4 TRBV30 TRBD2 CAWSVLWTSGAENIQYF TGTGCCTGGAGTGTACTTTGGACTAGCGGGGCTGAAAACATTCAGTACTTC
few TRBJ2-1 TRBV5-1 TRBD2 CASSLDQVAGEYNEQFF TGCGCCAGCAGCTTGGATCAGGTAGCGGGGGAGTACAATGAGCAGTTCTTC
. TRBJ1-2 TRBV5-8 . CASSLVGSRGYTF TGTGCCAGCAGCTTGGTGGGGTCACGGGGCTACACCTTC
. TRBJ2-2 TRBV7-9 . CASSHRAPNTGEPFF TGTGCCAGCAGTCACCGGGCCCCGAACACCGGGGAGCCGTTTTTT
few TRBJ1-4 TRBV28 . CASSSPMFDTTNEKLFF TGTGCCAGCAGTTCCCCGATGTTTGATACAACTAATGAAAAACTGTTTTTT
many TRBJ2-5 TRBV7-3 TRBD1 CASSDGTGEGEQYF TGTGCCAGCAGTGATGGGACAGGGGAAGGGGAGCAGTACTTC
. TRBJ1-1 TRBV7-2 . CASSLVWAMSTEAFF TGTGCCAGCAGCTTAGTCTGGGCAATGAGCACTGAAGCTTTCTTT
few TRBJ2-3 TRBV7-2 . CASSLDGLSDTQYF TGTGCCAGCAGCTTAGATGGGTTGTCAGATACGCAGTATTTT
. TRBJ2-5 TRBV12-3/TRBV12-4 TRBD1 CASSLTLGTGARQVAQYF TGTGCCAGCAGCCTAACGCTTGGGACAGGGGCGCGCCAAGTGGCCCAGTACTTC
. TRBJ2-7 TRBV7-3 . CASSLGGGVSHYEQYF TGTGCCAGCAGCTTAGGGGGTGGGGTCTCCCACTACGAGCAGTACTTC
. TRBJ2-7 TRBV6-5 TRBD1 CASRRWTGGYEQYF TGTGCCAGCAGGCGCTGGACAGGGGGATACGAGCAGTACTTC
. TRBJ1-2 TRBV20-1 . CSARVGGRETGYGYTF TGCAGTGCTAGAGTGGGGGGCAGAGAAACGGGCTATGGCTACACCTTC
. TRBJ2-4 TRBV12-3/TRBV12-4 . CASSMGGTGSGNIRYF TGTGCCAGCAGCATGGGGGGGACAGGCAGCGGAAACATTCGGTACTTC
few TRBJ2-1 TRBV28 . CASSPSAFYNEQFF TGTGCCAGCAGTCCTTCGGCCTTCTACAATGAGCAGTTCTTC
few TRBJ2-5 TRBV11-2 TRBD1 CASSLGTGILETQYF TGTGCCAGCAGCTTGGGGACAGGGATTCTGGAGACCCAGTACTTC
. TRBJ2-1 TRBV7-8 . CASRSEGLRNEQFF TGTGCCAGCAGGAGCGAGGGGCTAAGGAATGAGCAGTTCTTC
. TRBJ2-1 TRBV7-2 TRBD1 CASRYKTGSSYNEQFF TGTGCCAGCAGGTATAAGACAGGGAGCTCCTACAATGAGCAGTTCTTC
. TRBJ1-2 TRBV20-1 TRBD1 CSETGANYGYTF TGCAGTGAGACAGGGGCTAACTATGGCTACACCTTC
. TRBJ2-5 TRBV5-1 . CASSLVFRSTQETQYF TGCGCCAGCAGCTTGGTGTTTCGTTCCACACAAGAGACCCAGTACTTC
many TRBJ2-1 TRBV7-8 TRBD2 CASSLALAGGPVSYNEQFF TGTGCCAGCAGCTTAGCGTTAGCGGGGGGGCCTGTATCCTACAATGAGCAGTTCTTC
. TRBJ1-5 TRBV6-2/TRBV6-3 . CASRPDISYSNQPQHF TGTGCCAGCCGTCCGGACATCTCTTATAGCAATCAGCCCCAGCATTTT
. TRBJ2-7 TRBV7-8 . CASSSRQFPYEQYF TGTGCCAGCAGCTCCAGACAGTTCCCCTACGAGCAGTACTTC
. TRBJ1-5 TRBV28 . CAGSADLNQPQHF TGTGCCGGCAGTGCGGACCTCAATCAGCCCCAGCATTTT
. TRBJ2-4 TRBV4-1 . CASRDGTDSDRERYF TGCGCCAGCAGGGACGGGACAGACTCCGATCGGGAGCGGTACTTC
few TRBJ2-1 TRBV29-1 TRBD2 CSVESRLAGYNEQFF TGCAGCGTTGAATCCAGGCTAGCGGGATACAATGAGCAGTTCTTC
. TRBJ2-3 TRBV29-1 . CSVEPGTDTQYF TGCAGCGTGGAACCGGGGACAGATACGCAGTATTTT
. TRBJ2-7 TRBV7-2 . CASSPRRDSLYEQYF TGTGCCAGCAGTCCACGAAGAGACAGCCTGTACGAGCAGTACTTC
many TRBJ2-3 TRBV7-3 TRBD2 CASSLGLAGGADTQYF TGTGCCAGCAGCTTGGGACTAGCGGGGGGGGCAGATACGCAGTATTTT
. TRBJ1-1 TRBV6-5 . CVSSYGQLNTEAFF TGTGTCAGCAGTTACGGACAGCTGAACACTGAAGCTTTCTTT
. TRBJ2-1 TRBV6-5 . CASTRDGGRNEQFF TGTGCCAGCACCAGAGACGGGGGGCGGAATGAGCAGTTCTTC
. TRBJ1-6 TRBV7-2 TRBD1 CASSQGQGGGSPLHF TGTGCCAGCAGCCAGGGACAGGGGGGTGGTTCACCCCTCCACTTT
. TRBJ2-7 TRBV6-1 . CASSVIHSRGYEQYF TGTGCCAGCAGTGTAATACACTCTCGGGGCTACGAGCAGTACTTC
. TRBJ2-3 TRBV7-9 TRBD2 CASSLGGATADTQYF TGTGCCAGCAGCCTCGGGGGGGCCACCGCAGATACGCAGTATTTT
. TRBJ1-2 TRBV27 TRBD1 CASSRPGQGRDGYTF TGTGCCAGCAGTCGGCCGGGACAGGGTCGTGATGGCTACACCTTC
. TRBJ2-1 TRBV5-1 TRBD2 CASGQGAGAGYNEQFF TGCGCCAGCGGCCAAGGAGCGGGGGCCGGGTACAATGAGCAGTTCTTC
few TRBJ2-4 TRBV5-1 TRBD1 CASRKTGTVMVAKNIQYF TGCGCCAGCAGGAAGACAGGGACGGTAATGGTAGCCAAAAACATTCAGTACTTC
. TRBJ1-1 TRBV7-9 . CASSRSSEAFF TGTGCCAGCAGTAGAAGTTCGGAAGCTTTCTTT
. TRBJ2-1 TRBV2 . CASSVDETPYNEQFF TGTGCCAGCAGCGTCGACGAGACTCCATACAATGAGCAGTTCTTC